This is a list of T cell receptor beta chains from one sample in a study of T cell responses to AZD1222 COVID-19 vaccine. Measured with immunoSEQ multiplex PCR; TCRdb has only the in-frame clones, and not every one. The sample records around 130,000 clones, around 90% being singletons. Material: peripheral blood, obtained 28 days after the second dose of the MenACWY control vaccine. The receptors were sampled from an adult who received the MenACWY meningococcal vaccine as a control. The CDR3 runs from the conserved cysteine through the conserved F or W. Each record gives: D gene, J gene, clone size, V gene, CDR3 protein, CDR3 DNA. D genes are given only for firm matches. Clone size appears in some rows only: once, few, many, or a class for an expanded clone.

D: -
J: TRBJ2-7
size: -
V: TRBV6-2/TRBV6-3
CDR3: CASSSWDINYEQYF
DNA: TGTGCCAGCAGTTCCTGGGACATCAACTACGAGCAGTACTTC

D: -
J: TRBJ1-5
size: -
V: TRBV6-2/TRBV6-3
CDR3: CASSYAGLSNQPQHF
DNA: TGTGCCAGCAGTTACGCCGGGCTTAGCAATCAGCCCCAGCATTTT

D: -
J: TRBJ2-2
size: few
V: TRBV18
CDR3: CASSPPPSTGELFF
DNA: TGTGCCAGCTCACCACCACCCTCAACCGGGGAGCTGTTTTTT

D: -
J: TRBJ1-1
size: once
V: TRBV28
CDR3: CASSLFPGAKDTEAFF
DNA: TGTGCCAGCAGTTTATTTCCAGGGGCTAAAGACACTGAAGCTTTCTTT

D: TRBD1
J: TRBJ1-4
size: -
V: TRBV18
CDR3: CASSVVGGTNEKLFF
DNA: TGTGCCAGCTCCGTCGTAGGGGGCACTAATGAAAAACTGTTTTTT

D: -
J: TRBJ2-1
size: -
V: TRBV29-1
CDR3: CSVDFGGSYNEQFF
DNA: TGCAGCGTTGATTTTGGGGGCTCCTACAATGAGCAGTTCTTC

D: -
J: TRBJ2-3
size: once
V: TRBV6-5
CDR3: CASSYGGTQYF
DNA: TGTGCCAGCAGTTACGGGGGGACGCAGTATTTT

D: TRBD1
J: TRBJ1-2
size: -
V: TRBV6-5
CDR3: CASRAQTGGGGYTF
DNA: TGTGCCAGCAGGGCCCAAACAGGGGGCGGAGGCTACACCTTC

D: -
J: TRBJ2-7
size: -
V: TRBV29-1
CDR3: CSVGSNEQYF
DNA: TGCAGCGTTGGTTCGAATGAGCAGTACTTC

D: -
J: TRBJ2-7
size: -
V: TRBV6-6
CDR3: CASSYLTAREQYF
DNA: TGTGCCAGCAGTTACTTGACAGCTAGGGAGCAGTACTTC

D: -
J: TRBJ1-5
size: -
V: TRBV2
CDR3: CASSEGRGSNQPQHF
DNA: TGTGCCAGCAGTGAAGGGCGCGGAAGCAATCAGCCCCAGCATTTT

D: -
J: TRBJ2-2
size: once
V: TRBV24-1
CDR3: CATSDLWRANTGELFF
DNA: TGTGCCACCAGTGATTTGTGGCGGGCTAACACCGGGGAGCTGTTTTTT

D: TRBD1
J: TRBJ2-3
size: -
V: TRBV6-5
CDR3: CASSYSWGTGDTQYF
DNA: TGTGCCAGCAGTTACTCGTGGGGGACAGGGGATACGCAGTATTTT

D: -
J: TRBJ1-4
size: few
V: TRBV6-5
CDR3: CASSQGTNEKLFF
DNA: TGTGCCAGCAGCCAGGGGACTAATGAAAAACTGTTTTTT

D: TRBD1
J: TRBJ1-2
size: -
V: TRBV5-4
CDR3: CATNPDRDRGYTF
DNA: TGTGCCACCAACCCGGACAGGGATAGGGGCTACACCTTC

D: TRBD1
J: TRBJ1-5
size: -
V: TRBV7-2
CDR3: CASSTGALGNQPQHF
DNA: TGTGCCAGCAGCACAGGGGCTTTGGGCAATCAGCCCCAGCATTTT

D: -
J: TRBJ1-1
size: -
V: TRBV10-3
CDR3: CAITSGVNTEAFF
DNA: TGTGCCATCACTTCTGGGGTGAACACTGAAGCTTTCTTT

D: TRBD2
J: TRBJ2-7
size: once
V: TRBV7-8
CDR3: CASSPYSGRGGYEQYF
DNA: TGTGCCAGCAGCCCCTATAGCGGGAGGGGAGGCTACGAGCAGTACTTC

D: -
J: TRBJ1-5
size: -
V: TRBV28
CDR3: CASRGSSNQPQHF
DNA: TGTGCCAGCAGGGGATCGAGCAATCAGCCCCAGCATTTT

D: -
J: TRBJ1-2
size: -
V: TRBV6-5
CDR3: CASSYSSPGYGYTF
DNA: TGTGCCAGCAGTTACTCGTCGCCGGGCTATGGCTACACCTTC

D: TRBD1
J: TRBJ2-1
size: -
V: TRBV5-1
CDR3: CASSFRGGRSGEQFF
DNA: TGCGCCAGCAGCTTCCGAGGGGGCAGGTCCGGTGAGCAGTTCTTC

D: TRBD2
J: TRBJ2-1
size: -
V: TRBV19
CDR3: CASSERPREGNEQFF
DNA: TGTGCCAGTTCGGAACGCCCGCGGGAGGGCAATGAGCAGTTCTTC

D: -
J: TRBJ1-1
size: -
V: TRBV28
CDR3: CASSLNQVGLGTEAFF
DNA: TGTGCCAGCAGTTTAAATCAGGTAGGATTAGGCACTGAAGCTTTCTTT

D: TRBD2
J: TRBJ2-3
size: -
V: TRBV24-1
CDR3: CATSDLGRGAMGDTQYF
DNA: TGTGCCACCAGTGATTTGGGGCGGGGGGCCATGGGAGATACGCAGTATTTT

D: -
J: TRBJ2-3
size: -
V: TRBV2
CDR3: CASRDSRISTDTQYF
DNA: TGTGCCAGCAGAGACTCCCGCATTAGCACAGATACGCAGTATTTT

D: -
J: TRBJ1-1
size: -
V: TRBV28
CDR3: CASTFRGGTEAFF
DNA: TGTGCCAGCACTTTCAGGGGTGGCACTGAAGCTTTCTTT

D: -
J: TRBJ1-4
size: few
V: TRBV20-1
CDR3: CSASSVSPAPNEKLFF
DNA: TGCAGTGCTAGTTCGGTCAGCCCGGCGCCTAATGAAAAACTGTTTTTT

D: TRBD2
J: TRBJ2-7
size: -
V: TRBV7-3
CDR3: CASSHSGLAGEEQYF
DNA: TGTGCCAGCAGCCACTCGGGACTAGCGGGAGAAGAGCAGTACTTC

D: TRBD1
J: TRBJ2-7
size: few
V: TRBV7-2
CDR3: CASSGDRGFYEQYF
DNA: TGTGCCAGCAGCGGAGACAGGGGGTTCTACGAGCAGTACTTC

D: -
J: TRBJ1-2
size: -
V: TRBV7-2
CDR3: CASSSGNYGYTF
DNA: TGTGCCAGCAGCTCCGGGAACTATGGCTACACCTTC

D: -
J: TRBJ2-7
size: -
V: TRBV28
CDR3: CASSHSLTYEQYF
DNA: TGTGCCAGCAGCCACTCCCTAACCTACGAGCAGTACTTC

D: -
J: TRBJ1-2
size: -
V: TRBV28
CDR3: CASSGAVNYGYTF
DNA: TGTGCCAGCAGTGGGGCTGTAAACTATGGCTACACCTTC

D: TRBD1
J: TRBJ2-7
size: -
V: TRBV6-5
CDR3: CASSLRDRGYEQYF
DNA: TGTGCCAGCAGTTTGCGAGACAGGGGCTACGAGCAGTACTTC

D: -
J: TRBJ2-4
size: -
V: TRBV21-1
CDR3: CASPNPQNMLRLAKNIQYF
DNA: TGTGCCAGCCCTAATCCCCAAAACATGCTACGCCTAGCCAAAAACATTCAGTACTTC

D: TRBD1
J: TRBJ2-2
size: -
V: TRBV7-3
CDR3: CASSSSTGANTGELFF
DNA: TGTGCCAGCAGCTCCTCGACAGGGGCGAACACCGGGGAGCTGTTTTTT

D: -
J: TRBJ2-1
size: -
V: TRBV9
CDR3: CASSVATAGVYNEQFF
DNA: TGTGCCAGCAGCGTAGCTACGGCAGGGGTCTACAATGAGCAGTTCTTC

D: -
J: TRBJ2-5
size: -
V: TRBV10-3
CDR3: CAISDVRGDETQYF
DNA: TGTGCCATCAGTGACGTTCGGGGAGACGAGACCCAGTACTTC

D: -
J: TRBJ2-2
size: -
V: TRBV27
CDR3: CASSPASGESTGELFF
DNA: TGTGCCAGCAGTCCCGCCTCAGGGGAGAGCACCGGGGAGCTGTTTTTT

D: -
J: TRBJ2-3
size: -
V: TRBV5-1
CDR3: CASRSTDTQYF
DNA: TGCGCCAGCAGAAGCACAGATACGCAGTATTTT

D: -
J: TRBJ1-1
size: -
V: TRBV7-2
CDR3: CASSLAGITEAFF
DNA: TGTGCCAGCAGCTTAGCAGGGATCACTGAAGCTTTCTTT